Here is one TCR beta chain with its context. What it recognizes is unknown. This entry is derived from a study of blood T cells in healthy people across ages. General study points: Researchers judged that diversity estimates from one million T cells fell short of true values. Observed TCR beta diversity showed a strong correlation with the percentage of naive T cells as measured by flow cytometry.

Next came a second PCR, run for about 7 to 12 cycles, which used a sample-barcoded 5' primer along with a J-beta primer mix. Every cDNA was tagged by a template-switch adaptor with 12 random nucleotides. Every sample produced at least 2.5 million CDR3-containing paired-end reads. TCRdb used MiXCR to reprocess the 5' RACE reads, holding one entry per CDR3 protein. The sample has around 1,900,000 distinct CDR3 sequences; 30% to 40% are singletons. Sequenced sample: blood. The source is a human donor in good health.

In nucleotides, the CDR3 is TGTGCCAGCAGTCTTACTTGGGACAGCCGCAATCAGCCCCAGCATTTT. Its translation is CASSLTWDSRNQPQHF. This chain links TRBV12-3 or TRBV12-4 with TRBJ1-5, with 7 bases aligning to TRBD1. This CDR3 is 16 amino acids long. V lost 5 bases, J lost 2 bases, and 9 bases stayed unmatched.